The sequence of this TCR beta chain was determined in a study of PD-L1 blockade in urothelial cancer. Study-level information: Anywhere from 0 to 3 prior chemotherapy regimens had been received by patients.

Libraries were prepared by immunoSEQ multiplex PCR; TCRdb keeps only in-frame clonotypes and omits some of them. Of around 130,000 clones listed, about 88% are singletons. Germline CDR1 reads SGHRS; CDR2 reads YFSETQ. Losses at the gene ends were 3 bases for V and 0 bases for J; bases not matched to a gene: 3. The CDR3 consists of 16 residues. Time point meaning: pretreatment peripheral blood. This TCR was sampled from a man in his fifties with urothelial cancer. The gene calls are TRBV5-1 and TRBJ1-4; 9 bases align to TRBD1. Sequenced here: PBMCs, sampled around atezolizumab (anti-PD-L1) treatment. CDR3 amino acids: CASSWGQGSTNEKLFF. The CDR3 DNA follows: TGCGCCAGCAGCTGGGGACAGGGCTCAACTAATGAAAAACTGTTTTTT.